This passage covers 25 T cell receptor beta chains from one sample sequenced in a study of PD-1 blockade in classical Hodgkin lymphoma. Measured with immunoSEQ multiplex PCR; TCRdb has only the in-frame clones, and not every one. The sample records tens of thousands of clones, approximately 91% being singletons. Exposure to brentuximab vedotin varied, and each patient had relapsed following autologous stem cell transplantation. The sequencing used peripheral blood mononuclear cells (PBMCs), collected at baseline. These receptors all come from a human donor with classical Hodgkin lymphoma.

The gene calls are TRBV9 and TRBJ2-7; 8 bases fit TRBD1. The CDR3 covers 13 residues. CDR1 SGDLS and CDR2 YYNGEE come from the germline V gene. Trimming at V came to 3 bases and at J to 2 bases, leaving 1 base not matched to a gene. CDR3 sequence (DNA): TGTGCCAGCAGCGAACAGGGGGCCTACGAGCAGTACTTC. This codes for CASSEQGAYEQYF.

The chain combines TRBV10-3 with TRBJ2-3, with D possibly TRBD2 on 5 matching bases. Germline CDR1 reads ENHRY; CDR2 reads SYGVKD. V lost 0 bases to trimming and J lost 0 bases, with 13 bases between them. The CDR3 has 17 residues. CDR3: CAISESRRGPSTDTQYF. DNA of the CDR3: TGTGCCATCAGTGAGTCTCGGAGAGGGCCTAGCACAGATACGCAGTATTTT.

A single count supports this clone. The V gene is TRBV10-2, the J gene TRBJ2-1, with TRBD1 matching 7 bases. This CDR3 is built from 15 residues. Germline V CDR1 and CDR2: WSHSY, SAAADI. J lost 8 bases, V lost 7 bases, and 14 bases had no gene match. The CDR3 region is CASTPQKGAFYEQFF. CDR3 sequence (DNA): TGCGCCAGCACCCCCCAGAAGGGGGCGTTCTATGAGCAGTTCTTC.

This clone has only one observation. V usage is TRBV4-1 and J usage is TRBJ2-7; possible D gene TRBD2, 5 bases. The germline gives CDR1 MGHRA, CDR2 YSYEKL. The V gene lost 4 bases and the J gene lost 0 bases, with 10 bases spanning the gap. There are 14 residues in the CDR3. The CDR3 reads CASSPSTNSYEQYF. The DNA of the CDR3 is TGCGCCAGCAGCCCCTCGACTAACTCCTACGAGCAGTACTTC.

The V and J genes are TRBV4-1 and TRBJ2-5; D ambiguous. Germline CDR1 is MGHRA and CDR2 is YSYEKL. The V and J ends lost 0 bases and 5 bases respectively, with 13 bases between them. CDR3 size: 15 residues. CDR3 sequence (DNA): TGCGCCAGCAGCCAAGATTTGGGCGAAGCGGAGACCCAGTACTTC. It yields the protein CASSQDLGEAETQYF.

V usage is TRBV19 and J usage is TRBJ2-5; a possible D gene is TRBD2 (6 bases). This CDR3 comprises 15 residues. CDR1 is LNHDA, CDR2 SQIVND, per germline (reference sequence). Trimming cost V 4 bases and J 2 bases, with 14 bases left between them. The CDR3 sequence is CASSTTGTLQETQYF. The CDR3 coding sequence is TGTGCCAGTAGTACCACCGGGACTCTACAAGAGACCCAGTACTTC.

The chain has TRBV15 and TRBJ2-3; 10 nucleotides agree with TRBD2. Germline CDR1 reads LNHNV; CDR2 reads YYDKDF (reference sequence). Trimming at V came to 0 bases and at J to 3 bases, leaving 9 bases not matched to a gene. The CDR3 sequence is 18 residues long. CDR3 in DNA: TGTGCCACCAGCAGAGATCGGGGTAGCGGGAGGCGGACAGATACGCAGTATTTT. Translated: CATSRDRGSGRRTDTQYF.

The rearrangement links TRBV7-2 to TRBJ2-7, with 7 bases lining up with TRBD2. The CDR3 sequence is 14 residues long. Germline assignment: CDR1 SGHTA and CDR2 FQGNSA. The trim removed 5 bases at V and 0 bases at J, leaving 4 bases unmatched. As DNA, the CDR3 is TGTGCCAGCAGCGCTAGCGGAGACTCCTACGAGCAGTACTTC. Amino acid sequence: CASSASGDSYEQYF.

Of note for this clone: Germline is not matched at one junction end, which may reflect a read error. This sequence joins TRBV30 and TRBJ2-1; D may match TRBD1 or TRBD2 (6 bases each). The CDR3 has 14 residues. Germline CDR1 reads GTSNPN; CDR2 reads SVGIG (reference sequence). The CDR3 coding sequence is TGTGCCTGGAGTGTCGGGGGCTCCCACAATGAGCAGTTCTTC. Protein: CAWSVGGSHNEQFF. Together with reference TRBV30 and TRBJ2-1, the CDR3 gives the full variable domain: SQTIHQWPATLVQPVGSPLSLECTVEGTSNPNLYWYRQAAGRGLQLLFYSVGIGQISSEVPQNLSASRPQDRQFILSSKKLLLSDSGFYLCAWSVGGSHNEQFFGPGTRLTVL.

The chain carries TRBV5-4 and TRBJ2-1, with 7 bases aligning to TRBD1. The CDR3 has 15 amino acids. The V gene end was trimmed by 0 bases and the J gene end by 9 bases; junction bases not matched to a gene: 9. CDR1 is SGHNT, CDR2 YYREEE, per germline (reference sequence). The CDR3 sequence is CASSLEGAGSLEQFF. CDR3 bases: TGTGCCAGCAGCTTGGAGGGGGCTGGAAGTCTTGAGCAGTTCTTC.

V gene TRBV10-2 combines with J gene TRBJ2-7, with D possibly matching TRBD1 (5 bases). The germline V gene encodes CDR1 WSHSY and CDR2 SAAADI. The CDR3 is made up of 13 amino acids. Trimming left V 2 bases short and J 4 bases short, with 9 bases between. This CDR3 is CASSETGGYEQYF. The CDR3 nucleotides read TGCGCCAGCAGTGAGACAGGCGGTTACGAGCAGTACTTC.

This clone was counted once. The rearrangement uses TRBV25-1 and TRBJ2-1; TRBD2 might be the D (6 bases). The CDR3 contains 18 residues. Germline-derived CDR1 and CDR2 are MGHDK and SYGVNS. Trimming removed 1 base at V and 5 bases at J, with 21 bases between. CDR3 loop: CASSESRGFGRANNEQFF. In nucleotides, the CDR3 is TGTGCCAGCAGTGAATCACGGGGGTTCGGGCGGGCCAACAATGAGCAGTTCTTC.

The rearrangement links TRBV6-5 to TRBJ2-3; D is possibly TRBD2 (6 bases). The CDR3 loop spans 14 amino acids. Germline V gene data show CDR1 as MNHEY and CDR2 as SVGAGI. V dropped 5 bases and J dropped 4 bases, with 13 bases sitting between them. Here the CDR3 reads CASSRRAQPDTQYF. CDR3 DNA sequence: TGTGCCAGCAGTCGGAGGGCCCAGCCAGATACGCAGTATTTT.

This chain uses TRBV6-1 with TRBJ1-2, with D maybe TRBD1 (6 bases). The germline V gene has CDR1 MNHNS and CDR2 SASEGT. The length of the CDR3 is 14 residues. V was clipped by 4 bases and J by 8 bases, with 17 bases between them. In DNA, the CDR3 is TGTGCCAGCAGTGCAAACAGGGTTATAGAAGGCTACACCTTC. This codes for CASSANRVIEGYTF.

The V and J genes are TRBV7-2 and TRBJ2-7; unclear D gene. The V gene's germline CDR1 is SGHTA and CDR2 FQGNSA. This CDR3 region has 14 residues. V gave up 6 bases and J gave up 0 bases, with 12 bases separating them. The DNA of the CDR3 is TGTGCCAGCAGTCTAGACTGGAGCTCCTACGAGCAGTACTTC. It codes for CASSLDWSSYEQYF.

This clone was seen only once. The J gene is TRBJ1-1, the V gene TRBV5-4; TRBD1 matches at 9 bases. Germline V gene sequence: CDR1 SGHNT, CDR2 YYREEE (reference sequence). After removal of 4 bases from V and 0 bases from J, the junction contained 4 bases not matched to a gene. This CDR3 has 15 amino acids. CDR3 bases: TGTGCCAGCAGCCTACGGACAGGGGTGAACACTGAAGCTTTCTTT. Translation: CASSLRTGVNTEAFF.

The J gene is TRBJ2-2, the V gene TRBV11-2; unclear D gene. This CDR3 comprises 16 residues. V lost 1 base and J lost 1, with 10 bases in between. CDR1 and CDR2 (germline): SGHAT, FQNNGV. The CDR3 DNA reads as TGTGCCAGCAGCTTAGGAGTACTTCAGAACACCGGGGAGCTGTTTTTT. Translation: CASSLGVLQNTGELFF. The variable domain in full, with the rest retrieved from reference TRBV11-2 and TRBJ2-2, is EAGVAQSPRYKIIEKRQSVAFWCNPISGHATLYWYQQILGQGPKLLIQFQNNGVVDDSQLPKDRFSAERLKGVDSTLKIQPAKLEDSAVYLCASSLGVLQNTGELFFGEGSRLTVL.

The chain employs TRBV5-4 and TRBJ2-2; the D is unclear. The V end lost 1 base, the J end lost 0 bases, and 7 bases lay between the germline ends. Germline loops: CDR1 SGHNT, CDR2 YYREEE (reference sequence). The CDR3 is 15 residues long. CDR3 region: CASSLRGANTGELFF. The CDR3 nucleotides are TGTGCCAGCAGCTTGAGAGGTGCGAACACCGGGGAGCTGTTTTTT.

The CDR3 DNA follows: TGTGCCTGGAGTGTACCAGGGTTGAGCTCTGGAAACACCATATATTTT. It specifies CAWSVPGLSSGNTIYF. The V and J genes are TRBV30 and TRBJ1-3; the D gene is possibly TRBD1 (5 bases). The ends were cut back, 0 bases at V and 0 bases at J, with 12 bases in the middle. The CDR3 length is 16 residues. CDR1 and CDR2 from the germline V gene are GTSNPN and SVGIG (reference sequence).

The chain links TRBV6-1 to TRBJ2-5; D may be TRBD1 (5 bases). The CDR3 runs 14 residues. V was pared by 0 bases and J by 4 bases, with 9 bases between. CDR1 and CDR2 (germline): MNHNS, SASEGT. The CDR3 is CASSEAVRGETQYF. CDR3 nucleotide sequence: TGTGCCAGCAGTGAAGCGGTAAGGGGAGAGACCCAGTACTTC.

The gene calls are TRBV5-1 and TRBJ1-5; 7 bases fit TRBD1. The CDR3 has 13 amino acids. Germline-derived CDR1 and CDR2 are SGHRS and YFSETQ. The ends lost 9 bases at V and 11 bases at J; junction bases unmatched: 14. This CDR3 reads CATSPTGYESQHF. CDR3 sequence (DNA): TGCGCCACAAGTCCGACAGGGTATGAGTCCCAGCATTTT. Looking up the rest from reference TRBV5-1 and TRBJ1-5 gives the full variable domain: KAGVTQTPRYLIKTRGQQVTLSCSPISGHRSVSWYQQTPGQGLQFLFEYFSETQRNKGNFPGRFSGRQFSNSRSEMNVSTLELGDSALYLCATSPTGYESQHFGDGTRLSIL.

This clone was counted only a few times. The chain is built from TRBV6-6 and TRBJ2-1; TRBD2 matches 11 bases. Germline lookup yields CDR1 MNHNY and CDR2 SVGAGI (reference sequence). This CDR3 has 15 amino acids. The trim removed 6 bases at V and 8 bases at J, leaving 9 bases unmatched. CDR3 DNA: TGTGCCAGCAGAGCTAGCGGGAGGATTGGCGATGAGCAGTTCTTC. This gives the protein CASRASGRIGDEQFF.

The genes are TRBV19 and TRBJ1-5; D is ambiguous. V was clipped by 1 base and J by 7 bases, with 17 bases between them. The CDR3 runs to 16 residues. Germline CDR1 and CDR2: LNHDA and SQIVND (reference sequence). CDR3 sequence reads: CASSIVSGRERQPQHF. The CDR3 bases are TGTGCCAGTAGTATAGTTTCGGGGAGAGAAAGGCAGCCCCAGCATTTT.

This clone turned up a few times. A read error may account for a junction end that differs from germline. V and J are TRBV6-6 and TRBJ1-5, with unresolved D. Looked up from germline, CDR1 is MNHNY and CDR2 is SVGAGI (reference sequence). The CDR3 contains 11 residues. CDR3 nucleotides: TGTGCCAGCAGTTACGGGCAGGACCCTCGTTTT. Encoded protein: CASSYGQDPRF.

The rearrangement links TRBV18 to TRBJ2-6; a possible D gene is TRBD1 (5 bases). The CDR3 extends over 15 amino acids. The V gene's germline CDR1 is KGHSH and CDR2 LQKENI. The germline V and J ends were trimmed by 8 bases and 0 bases, with 11 bases remaining between them. The CDR3 sequence: CASLSQGSGANVLTF. CDR3 nucleotide sequence: TGTGCCAGCCTAAGCCAGGGCTCTGGGGCCAACGTCCTGACTTTC.